The 12 T cell receptor beta chains presented below share a single source sample, sequenced in a study of blood T cell repertoires in COVID-19 (dated by TCRdb to 2020 to 2021). Library preparation was by the immunoSEQ multiplex PCR assay. The clones in this table, taken by TCRdb from immuneACCESS, are in-frame only. Not every clone is retained; where verified, under half of the shortfall comes from an unresolved V gene, and the cause of the rest is unknown. Within this sample are around 180,000 clones, with about 81% of them counted one time only. The top ten clonotypes cover 10% to 15% of the sample. The sample comprised peripheral blood. The receptors derive from a woman of 80 years or more with COVID-19, enrolled during active disease.

The chain recombines TRBV6-5 with TRBJ2-1, with 10 positions matching TRBD2. The CDR3 length is 15 residues. V trimming: 6 bases; J trimming: 9 bases; junction bases outside the gene matches: 11. The V gene's germline CDR1 is MNHEY and CDR2 SVGAGI. CDR3 sequence: CASSPLGLAGAEQFF. DNA of the CDR3: TGTGCCAGCAGCCCCCTGGGGCTAGCGGGGGCTGAGCAGTTCTTC.

This chain connects TRBV5-1 to TRBJ2-1; D is perhaps TRBD1 (5 bases). Germline CDR1 is SGHRS and CDR2 is YFSETQ. This CDR3 region has 15 residues. V lost 0 bases and J 4 bases, leaving 11 bases between the germline ends. DNA for the CDR3: TGCGCCAGCAGCTTGGAGGGGCAGGGTTACAATGAGCAGTTCTTC. Translating it yields CASSLEGQGYNEQFF. The full variable domain, its missing parts supplied by reference TRBV5-1 and TRBJ2-1, is KAGVTQTPRYLIKTRGQQVTLSCSPISGHRSVSWYQQTPGQGLQFLFEYFSETQRNKGNFPGRFSGRQFSNSRSEMNVSTLELGDSALYLCASSLEGQGYNEQFFGPGTRLTVL.

The chain couples TRBV12-3 or TRBV12-4 to TRBJ2-7, with D uncertain. The CDR3 is made up of 13 amino acids. V was pared by 6 bases and J by 2 bases, with 11 bases between. The CDR3 here is CASSFSGTYEQYF. In DNA, the CDR3 is TGTGCCAGCAGCTTCAGTGGCACCTACGAGCAGTACTTC.

The J gene is TRBJ1-6, the V gene TRBV30; 7 nucleotides agree with TRBD1. This CDR3 comprises 14 residues. CDR1 is GTSNPN and CDR2 is SVGIG in the germline V gene (reference sequence). The CDR3: CAGLRTGTALPLHF. CDR3 coding DNA: TGTGCGGGGCTCCGGACAGGAACAGCCTTGCCCCTCCACTTT.

V and J are TRBV7-9 and TRBJ2-7; the D is unclear. The CDR3 sequence is 14 residues long. The germline CDR1 and CDR2 sequences are SEHNR and FQNEAQ (reference sequence). V was pared by 4 bases and J by 2 bases, with 12 bases between. The CDR3: CASSSPALTYEQYF. The CDR3 nucleotides read TGTGCCAGCAGCTCCCCAGCGTTGACCTACGAGCAGTACTTC.

The rearrangement links TRBV4-3 to TRBJ1-2, with 9 bases aligning to TRBD1. The CDR3 covers 16 residues. Germline V lookup: CDR1 LGHNA, CDR2 YSLEER. J was trimmed by 4 bases and V by 1 base; bases with no gene match: 7. DNA for the CDR3: TGCGCCAGCAGCCAAGCAGCAGGACAGGGGTTCTATGGCTACACCTTC. Translating it yields CASSQAAGQGFYGYTF.

This clone was counted once. The CDR3 DNA is TGTGCCAGCTCACCTCGACACGACCTGAACACTGAAGCTTTCTTT. Encoded protein: CASSPRHDLNTEAFF. The V and J genes are TRBV18 and TRBJ1-1; no definite D call. The CDR3 contains 15 residues. Trimming shortened V by 3 bases and J by 0 bases, and 11 bases separated the two germline ends. Per the germline V gene, CDR1 is KGHSH and CDR2 is LQKENI. The full variable domain, with the rest looked up from reference TRBV18 and TRBJ1-1, is NAGVMQNPRHLVRRRGQEARLRCSPMKGHSHVYWYRQLPEEGLKFMVYLQKENIIDESGMPKERFSAEFPKEGPSILRIQQVVRGDSAAYFCASSPRHDLNTEAFFGQGTRLTVV.

The J gene is TRBJ1-1, the V gene TRBV10-3; 7 positions match TRBD1. The CDR3 runs 14 residues. CDR1 and CDR2 from the germline V gene are ENHRY and SYGVKD. The V gene end was trimmed by 1 base and the J gene end by 6 bases; junction bases not matched to a gene: 5. CDR3 region: CAISEYRGEAEAFF. CDR3 nucleotides: TGTGCCATCAGTGAGTACAGGGGCGAGGCTGAAGCTTTCTTT.

The V call is TRBV2, the J call TRBJ2-2; the D is unclear. The CDR3 is made up of 14 amino acids. Trimming stripped 2 bases from V and 1 base from J, with 5 bases between. Germline CDR1 is SNHLY and CDR2 is FYNNEI. The CDR3 loop is CASSERRNTGELFF. The CDR3 DNA reads as TGTGCCAGCAGTGAAAGGAGGAACACCGGGGAGCTGTTTTTT.

This chain joins TRBV7-3 and TRBJ2-5; 7 bases agree with TRBD1. CDR1 and CDR2 (germline): SGHTA, FQGTGA. This CDR3 is built from 15 residues. V lost 8 bases, J lost 1 base, and 10 bases stayed unmatched. CDR3 DNA: TGTGCCAGCCCATCGCAGACAGGGACCCAAGAGACCCAGTACTTC. It is translated as CASPSQTGTQETQYF.

This sequence joins TRBV19 and TRBJ1-1; no clear D. CDR3 length: 12 amino acids. Trimming removed 6 bases from V and 1 base from J, with 6 bases in between. The germline V gene encodes CDR1 LNHDA and CDR2 SQIVND (reference sequence). CDR3 sequence reads: CASRERNTEAFF. Here the CDR3 DNA reads TGTGCCAGTAGGGAGAGGAACACTGAAGCTTTCTTT.

The gene calls are TRBV6-6 and TRBJ1-1; 7 nucleotides match TRBD1. V shed 0 bases, J shed 11 bases, and the junction held 15 bases outside the gene matches. Looked up from germline, CDR1 is MNHNY and CDR2 is SVGAGI (reference sequence). The CDR3 runs 16 residues. The CDR3 nucleotides read TGTGCCAGCAGTTACTCGAGTGGGCAGGGGGATCTCGGGGCTTTCTTT. This gives the protein CASSYSSGQGDLGAFF.